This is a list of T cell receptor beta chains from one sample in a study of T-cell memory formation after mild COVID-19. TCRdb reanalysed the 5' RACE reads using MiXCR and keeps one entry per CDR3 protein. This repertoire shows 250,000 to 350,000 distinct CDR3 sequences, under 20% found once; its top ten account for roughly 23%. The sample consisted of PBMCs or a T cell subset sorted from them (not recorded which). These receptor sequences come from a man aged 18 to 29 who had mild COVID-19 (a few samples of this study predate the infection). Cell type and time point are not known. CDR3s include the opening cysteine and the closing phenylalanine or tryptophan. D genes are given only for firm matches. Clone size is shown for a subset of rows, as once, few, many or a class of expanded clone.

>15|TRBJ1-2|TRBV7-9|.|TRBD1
TGTGCCAGCAGCTCCGACAGGGGCGTAAGCTATGGCTACACCTTC
CASSSDRGVSYGYTF
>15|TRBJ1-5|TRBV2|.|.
TGTGCCAGCAGTGAATGGGGGAGGGGAAATCAGCCCCAGCATTTT
CASSEWGRGNQPQHF
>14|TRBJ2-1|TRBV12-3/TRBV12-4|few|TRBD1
TGTGCCAGCAGTTTCTGGGACAGGGTCCATGAGCAGTTCTTC
CASSFWDRVHEQFF
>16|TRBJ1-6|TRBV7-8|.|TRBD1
TGTGCCAGCAGCCCTCGGGACAGGCGTTTACATTCACCCCTCCACTTT
CASSPRDRRLHSPLHF
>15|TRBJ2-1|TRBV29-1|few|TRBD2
TGCAGCGTTGAGTCGTATAGGGAGGGAGAATACGAGCAGTTCTTC
CSVESYREGEYEQFF
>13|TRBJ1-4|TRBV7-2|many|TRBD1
TGTGCCAGCAGCTTGGGACAGACTGAAAAACTGTTTTTT
CASSLGQTEKLFF
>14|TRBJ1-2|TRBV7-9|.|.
TGTGCCAGCAGCTCCCGGGCGGGAAACTATGGCTACACCTTC
CASSSRAGNYGYTF
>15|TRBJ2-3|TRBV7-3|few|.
TGTGCCAGCAGCTTAAGGTTAGGGGGGGCAGATACGCAGTATTTT
CASSLRLGGADTQYF
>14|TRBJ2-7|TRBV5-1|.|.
TGCGCCAGCAGTGCTATTTCCATTCGAGGCGAGCAGTACTTC
CASSAISIRGEQYF
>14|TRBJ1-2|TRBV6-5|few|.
TGTGCCTGCGGAGGGAGGGACCTTGGCTATGGCTACACCTTC
CACGGRDLGYGYTF
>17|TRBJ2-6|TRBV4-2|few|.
TGTGCCAGCAGCCAAGGGGCTAGGGCGGCCGGGGCCAACGTCCTGACTTTC
CASSQGARAAGANVLTF
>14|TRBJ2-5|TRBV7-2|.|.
TGTGCCAGCAGCAGAACAGGGGCGGGGGAGACCCAGTACTTC
CASSRTGAGETQYF
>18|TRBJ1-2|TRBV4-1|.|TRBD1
TGCGCCAGCAGCCAAATAGTCCCGGGACAGGGGGCAAGCTATGGCTACACCTTC
CASSQIVPGQGASYGYTF
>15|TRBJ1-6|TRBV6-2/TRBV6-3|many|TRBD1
TGTGCCAGCACCGCGGGACAGAGAAATAATTCACCCCTCCACTTT
CASTAGQRNNSPLHF
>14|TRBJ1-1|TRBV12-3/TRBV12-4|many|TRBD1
TGTGCCACCGACTCCGGGACAGCGAACACTGAAGCTTTCTTT
CATDSGTANTEAFF
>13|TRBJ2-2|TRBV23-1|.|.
TGCGCCAGCAGTCAATCGAGGGTCGGGGAGCTGTTTTTT
CASSQSRVGELFF
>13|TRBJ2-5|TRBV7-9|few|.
TGTGCCAGCAGTCCTCCGCTCCAAGAGACCCAGTACTTC
CASSPPLQETQYF
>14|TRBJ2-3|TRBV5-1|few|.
TGCGCCAGCAGCTTGGACAGGGCGGTAGATACGCAGTATTTT
CASSLDRAVDTQYF
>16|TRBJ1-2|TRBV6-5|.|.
TGTGCCAGCAGTTACTCGACTTTTGATCCTAACTATGGCTACACCTTC
CASSYSTFDPNYGYTF
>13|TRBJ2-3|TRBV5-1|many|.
TGCGCCAGCAGCTTGGGGGACACAGATACGCAGTATTTT
CASSLGDTDTQYF
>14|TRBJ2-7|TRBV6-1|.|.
TGTGCCAGCACATGGAGCCCCCCCGACGACGAGCAGTACTTC
CASTWSPPDDEQYF
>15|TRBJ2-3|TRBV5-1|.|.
TGCGCCAGCAGCTTGATCGGGTCCTCGGCAGATACGCAGTATTTT
CASSLIGSSADTQYF
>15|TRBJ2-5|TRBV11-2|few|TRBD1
TGTGCCAGCAGCAGGACACAGGGGCGTGGGCAGACCCAGTACTTC
CASSRTQGRGQTQYF